Sequencing of this TCR beta chain was carried out in a study of spatial heterogeneity in lung cancer. In the study overall: There were, on average, more than 8.5 raw-read appearances for each unique TCR and UMI combination.

Time point specified: sample taken at primary tumor resection. Without sorting, whole RNA was sequenced from tumor, nontumor lung or frozen PBMC. Samples were donated by 72 untreated early-stage non-small cell lung cancer patients. The germline V and J ends were trimmed by 2 bases and 4 bases, with 6 bases remaining between them. This CDR3 spans 13 amino acids. Looked up from germline, CDR1 is SGHTA and CDR2 is FQGNSA. This clonotype appeared a few times. Its antigen is as yet unknown. Every TCR cDNA molecule bore a unique molecular identifier. TCRdb re-analysed the 5' RACE reads in MiXCR, keeping a single row per CDR3 protein. The repertoire holds about 82,000 distinct CDR3 sequences, with about 12% as singletons. General study findings and limits: Tumor TCRs that were ubiquitous and expanded showed up in blood more at resection than follow-up.

This sequence originates from a male donor with early-stage non-small cell lung cancer. V is TRBV7-2 and J is TRBJ2-1, with D uncertain. The source was PBMCs, collected at surgery. CDR3 in DNA: TGTGCCAGCAGCTTAACTACTTACAATGAGCAGTTCTTC. Amino acid sequence: CASSLTTYNEQFF.